The rows below give T cell receptor beta chains drawn from one sample of a study of blood T cell repertoires in COVID-19. Assay: immunoSEQ multiplex PCR; the TCRdb copy retains only in-frame clones and omits some. This sample has around 300,000 clones, with approximately 91% found just once. Material: peripheral blood. These TCRs come from a woman aged 25 to 39 with COVID-19, enrolled during active disease. Both conserved end residues are part of each CDR3. The D gene is left open where the match is weak. Clone size is stated in some rows and not others, as once, few, many or a class when expanded.

d_gene: NA; abundance: NA; j_gene: TRBJ2-5; v_gene: TRBV28; CDR3aa: CASSGRVGTRGETQYF
d_gene: NA; abundance: NA; j_gene: TRBJ1-6; v_gene: TRBV12-3/TRBV12-4; CDR3aa: CASSTVLNSPLHF
d_gene: TRBD1; abundance: NA; j_gene: TRBJ1-2; v_gene: TRBV27; CDR3aa: CASGGTGKIANYGYTF
d_gene: TRBD1; abundance: NA; j_gene: TRBJ1-5; v_gene: TRBV19; CDR3aa: CASSPSQGRSNQPQHF
d_gene: NA; abundance: NA; j_gene: TRBJ1-3; v_gene: TRBV4-1; CDR3aa: CASSQLLGNTIYF
d_gene: NA; abundance: NA; j_gene: TRBJ2-1; v_gene: TRBV7-9; CDR3aa: CASSYPGASYNEQFF
d_gene: TRBD2; abundance: NA; j_gene: TRBJ2-1; v_gene: TRBV11-2; CDR3aa: CASSLGAKSGLAGYFEQFF
d_gene: TRBD1; abundance: once; j_gene: TRBJ2-2; v_gene: TRBV7-3; CDR3aa: CASSMGQGPRGELFF
d_gene: NA; abundance: NA; j_gene: TRBJ2-7; v_gene: TRBV5-6; CDR3aa: CASSPTLEAIKSYEQYF
d_gene: NA; abundance: NA; j_gene: TRBJ2-2; v_gene: TRBV2; CDR3aa: CASSRDSGTNTGELFF
d_gene: TRBD2; abundance: NA; j_gene: TRBJ2-1; v_gene: TRBV19; CDR3aa: CASSRLAGGHNEQFF
d_gene: NA; abundance: NA; j_gene: TRBJ2-3; v_gene: TRBV5-4; CDR3aa: CASSFSGSKDTQYF
d_gene: NA; abundance: NA; j_gene: TRBJ1-6; v_gene: TRBV7-2; CDR3aa: CASSYSSYNSPLHF
d_gene: TRBD2; abundance: few; j_gene: TRBJ2-7; v_gene: TRBV6-5; CDR3aa: CASNPGTSSYEQYF
d_gene: TRBD2; abundance: NA; j_gene: TRBJ2-5; v_gene: TRBV30; CDR3aa: CAWGGERDLQETQYF
d_gene: TRBD1; abundance: NA; j_gene: TRBJ1-1; v_gene: TRBV29-1; CDR3aa: CSVRTGAGKNTEAFF
d_gene: TRBD1; abundance: NA; j_gene: TRBJ2-3; v_gene: TRBV7-9; CDR3aa: CASLRDRATDTQYF
d_gene: NA; abundance: once; j_gene: TRBJ1-1; v_gene: TRBV27; CDR3aa: CASSQTSRETFF
d_gene: NA; abundance: NA; j_gene: TRBJ1-2; v_gene: TRBV19; CDR3aa: CASSIPAPDRSSNYGYTF
d_gene: TRBD2; abundance: NA; j_gene: TRBJ2-3; v_gene: TRBV2; CDR3aa: CASSAVAGRGDTQYF
d_gene: TRBD1; abundance: once; j_gene: TRBJ1-2; v_gene: TRBV3-1/TRBV3-2; CDR3aa: CASSQTGEGGYTF
d_gene: TRBD1; abundance: NA; j_gene: TRBJ1-1; v_gene: TRBV6-6; CDR3aa: CASSFRDRDGGTEAFF
d_gene: NA; abundance: NA; j_gene: TRBJ2-7; v_gene: TRBV18; CDR3aa: CASSPTEYEQYF
d_gene: NA; abundance: NA; j_gene: TRBJ1-1; v_gene: TRBV2; CDR3aa: CASGPGWGGGTEAFF
d_gene: NA; abundance: NA; j_gene: TRBJ1-4; v_gene: TRBV30; CDR3aa: CAWSGLGSGLFF
d_gene: NA; abundance: NA; j_gene: TRBJ1-1; v_gene: TRBV5-1; CDR3aa: CASSLGRAANTEAFF
d_gene: NA; abundance: NA; j_gene: TRBJ2-5; v_gene: TRBV5-1; CDR3aa: CASSLDRSETQYF
d_gene: TRBD1; abundance: NA; j_gene: TRBJ1-1; v_gene: TRBV6-5; CDR3aa: CACTLQGRTEAFF
d_gene: NA; abundance: NA; j_gene: TRBJ1-2; v_gene: TRBV4-1; CDR3aa: CASSQRSSAGYTF
d_gene: TRBD2; abundance: NA; j_gene: TRBJ2-1; v_gene: TRBV12-5; CDR3aa: CASGLVLGREGPNEQFF
d_gene: NA; abundance: few; j_gene: TRBJ1-1; v_gene: TRBV23-1; CDR3aa: CASSQSGQGRNTEAFF
d_gene: TRBD1; abundance: NA; j_gene: TRBJ2-7; v_gene: TRBV10-1; CDR3aa: CASSESWDRGGEQYF
d_gene: NA; abundance: NA; j_gene: TRBJ2-5; v_gene: TRBV11-3; CDR3aa: CASSLGGAEETQYF
d_gene: NA; abundance: NA; j_gene: TRBJ2-7; v_gene: TRBV30; CDR3aa: CAWSLTPTDEQYF
d_gene: TRBD1; abundance: once; j_gene: TRBJ1-1; v_gene: TRBV5-1; CDR3aa: CASNRYGDRGESAEAFF
d_gene: NA; abundance: NA; j_gene: TRBJ2-1; v_gene: TRBV27; CDR3aa: CASIRGELF
d_gene: NA; abundance: NA; j_gene: TRBJ2-7; v_gene: TRBV6-6; CDR3aa: CASSYGGTEIEQYF
d_gene: TRBD1; abundance: NA; j_gene: TRBJ1-4; v_gene: TRBV12-3/TRBV12-4; CDR3aa: CASSLDRGEKLFF
d_gene: TRBD1; abundance: NA; j_gene: TRBJ1-6; v_gene: TRBV18; CDR3aa: CASSPDRVGSPLHF
d_gene: TRBD1; abundance: NA; j_gene: TRBJ1-2; v_gene: TRBV7-9; CDR3aa: CASSFGQGNYGYTF
d_gene: NA; abundance: NA; j_gene: TRBJ2-5; v_gene: TRBV5-6; CDR3aa: CASSLYTGTTKTQYF
d_gene: TRBD2; abundance: NA; j_gene: TRBJ2-7; v_gene: TRBV5-1; CDR3aa: CASSLATSGRAHEQYF
d_gene: TRBD2; abundance: NA; j_gene: TRBJ2-7; v_gene: TRBV6-5; CDR3aa: CASRLSGRTEQYF
d_gene: TRBD2; abundance: NA; j_gene: TRBJ2-6; v_gene: TRBV9; CDR3aa: CASSAVRTSGNSGANVLTF
d_gene: NA; abundance: once; j_gene: TRBJ1-5; v_gene: TRBV2; CDR3aa: CASSVRDGNQPQHF
d_gene: NA; abundance: NA; j_gene: TRBJ2-7; v_gene: TRBV6-2/TRBV6-3; CDR3aa: CASSYPTGQPFYEQYF
d_gene: NA; abundance: NA; j_gene: TRBJ1-2; v_gene: TRBV11-2; CDR3aa: CASSLHDSHYGYTF
d_gene: NA; abundance: NA; j_gene: TRBJ1-6; v_gene: TRBV19; CDR3aa: CASSEGRNSPLHF
d_gene: TRBD1; abundance: NA; j_gene: TRBJ2-7; v_gene: TRBV10-2; CDR3aa: CASSESQGALYEQYF
d_gene: TRBD2; abundance: NA; j_gene: TRBJ2-5; v_gene: TRBV7-3; CDR3aa: CASSLGLAGAQETQYF
d_gene: TRBD1; abundance: NA; j_gene: TRBJ1-1; v_gene: TRBV27; CDR3aa: CASSFGTGMNTEAFF
d_gene: NA; abundance: NA; j_gene: TRBJ1-2; v_gene: TRBV6-5; CDR3aa: CASRPQGKGGYTF
d_gene: NA; abundance: NA; j_gene: TRBJ2-3; v_gene: TRBV2; CDR3aa: CASSVGDYHTDTQYF
d_gene: TRBD1; abundance: NA; j_gene: TRBJ2-7; v_gene: TRBV27; CDR3aa: CASSSYLQTGVEYEQYF